Listed below are T cell receptor beta chains from one sample, sequenced in a study of T cells in Graves' hyperthyroidism and ophthalmopathy. TCRdb called the multiplex PCR reads again in MiXCR, with one record for every CDR3 protein. There are around 350,000 distinct CDR3 sequences in the sample; about 18% occur only once, and 3.5% to 4% lies in the top ten. The sample consisted of blood. The origin of the receptors is a woman in her late teens or twenties with Graves' hyperthyroidism. The CDR3 runs from the conserved cysteine through the conserved F or W. Each record gives: J gene, V gene, D gene, clone size, CDR3 DNA, CDR3 protein. D genes are given only for firm matches. Clone size is shown for a subset of rows, as once, few, many or a class of expanded clone.

TRBJ2-7,TRBV27,NA,few,TGTGCCAGCAGTTTATTCTGGGGGGCGAGCTCCTACGAGCAGTACTTC,CASSLFWGASSYEQYF
TRBJ1-1,TRBV10-3,NA,many,TGTGCCATCAGTGAATTAATCGGGCGGGGGAGAGCTTTCTTT,CAISELIGRGRAFF
TRBJ2-7,TRBV14,NA,many,TGTGCCAGCAGCCAAGATTGGACCGTGTACGAGCAGTACTTC,CASSQDWTVYEQYF
TRBJ1-2,TRBV12-3/TRBV12-4,NA,many,TGTGCCAGCAGTGATCTCAGCTATGGCTACACCTTC,CASSDLSYGYTF
TRBJ2-5,TRBV28,TRBD1,many,TGTGCCAGCAGTTCCACGGGACAGGGAGGCGAGACCCAGTACTTC,CASSSTGQGGETQYF
TRBJ2-7,TRBV5-1,NA,NA,TGCGCCAGCAGCTTGCTACAGGACTTCGAGCAGTACTTC,CASSLLQDFEQYF
TRBJ2-7,TRBV7-3,TRBD1,many,TGTGCCAGCAGCCCATCCTCGACAGGGGCCTACGAGCAGTACTTC,CASSPSSTGAYEQYF
TRBJ2-5,TRBV18,NA,few,TGTGCCAGCTCACCACCGCGTGGGGAGACCCAGTACTTC,CASSPPRGETQYF
TRBJ1-2,TRBV12-3/TRBV12-4,NA,many,TGTGCCAGCAGGCCTCCGGGACATGGCTACACCTTC,CASRPPGHGYTF
TRBJ1-1,TRBV6-1,NA,NA,TGTGCCAGCAGCCAACAGGGACTTGGCACTGAAGCTTTCTTT,CASSQQGLGTEAFF
TRBJ1-1,TRBV4-1,NA,NA,TGCGCCAGCAGCCAAGGTGAAGCAGGTTGGGTGGTAGCTTTCTTT,CASSQGEAGWVVAFF
TRBJ1-1,TRBV7-9,NA,many,TGTGCCAGCAGCCCGGAGTTTGAGGTTTTCCCTTTCTTT,CASSPEFEVFPFF
TRBJ2-7,TRBV27,NA,many,TGTGCCAGCAGTTCCAGACAAACTTCCTACGAGCAGTACTTC,CASSSRQTSYEQYF
TRBJ2-7,TRBV29-1,TRBD1,many,TGCAGCGTTGGTGGGACAGGGAGCTCCTACGAGCAGTACTTC,CSVGGTGSSYEQYF
TRBJ1-5,TRBV20-1,NA,many,TGCAGTGCTAGTACAAGTACAGGGAAGGTTAGCAATCAGCCCCAGCATTTT,CSASTSTGKVSNQPQHF
TRBJ1-2,TRBV20-1,NA,many,TGCGTCTCCCGGGGGTCGCATGGCTACACCTTC,CVSRGSHGYTF
TRBJ1-1,TRBV29-1,NA,many,TGCAGCGTTAGAAGGGACACTGAAGCTTTCTTT,CSVRRDTEAFF
TRBJ1-5,TRBV6-2/TRBV6-3,NA,many,TGTGCCAGCAGTTACTCTTTCAGTCGGAATCAGCCCCAGCATTTT,CASSYSFSRNQPQHF
TRBJ2-7,TRBV24-1,TRBD1,many,TGTGCCACCAGTGATCCACAGACAGGGGGCGGCTACGAGCAGTACTTC,CATSDPQTGGGYEQYF
TRBJ2-5,TRBV29-1,NA,NA,TGCAACGATGGGGACCAGTACTTC,CNDGDQYF
TRBJ2-7,TRBV24-1,NA,many,TGTGCCACCAGTGTAGGGGTCGAGCAGTACTTC,CATSVGVEQYF
TRBJ2-5,TRBV7-2,NA,many,TGTGCCAGCAGCCACCTACTTGCGACCCAGTACTTC,CASSHLLATQYF
TRBJ1-2,TRBV6-5,NA,few,TGTGCCAGCAGTTATGGACCCGCTAACTATGGCTACACCTTC,CASSYGPANYGYTF
TRBJ2-5,TRBV5-1,NA,many,TGCGCCAGCAGCCGGCGGGACAGTGAGACCCAGTACTTC,CASSRRDSETQYF
TRBJ1-6,TRBV5-1,NA,NA,TGCGCCAGCAGCTTGGGGGACCCAGGATCGGGTTCACCCCTCCACTTT,CASSLGDPGSGSPLHF
TRBJ2-7,TRBV12-3/TRBV12-4,NA,many,TGTGCCAGCAGTTTACAGGGATTGGGGAGCAGCTCCTACGAGCAGTACTTC,CASSLQGLGSSSYEQYF
TRBJ2-7,TRBV20-1,TRBD1,NA,TGCAGTGTCACGCGGCCAGGGGGTCTGGACGAGCAGTACTTC,CSVTRPGGLDEQYF
TRBJ2-3,TRBV3-1,TRBD2,NA,TGTGCCAGCACCCGACTAGCGGGAGGAGATACGCAGTATTTT,CASTRLAGGDTQYF
TRBJ1-3,TRBV6-1,NA,many,TGTGCCAGCAGTGATGGGGGACACACCATATATTTT,CASSDGGHTIYF